This T cell receptor beta chain derives from a study of CD8 T cells in Susac syndrome. Trimming left V 8 bases short and J 4 bases short, with 16 bases between. In germline, CDR1 is SQVTM, CDR2 ANQGSEA. The CDR3 has 13 amino acids. The T cells that were sequenced for TCR beta were CD8+ and CD4+ cells from blood. While CD8+ and CD4+ T cells were isolated negatively, TEMRA cells were enriched by FACS. Reverse transcription used roughly 0.5 to 1 ug RNA and random hexamers. An immunoSEQ multiplex PCR amplified TCR beta CDR3 over 54 Vbeta and 13 Jbeta. Each CDR3 protein gets one entry after TCRdb re-called the immunoSEQ multiplex PCR reads with MiXCR. The sample holds some 180,000 distinct CDR3 sequences, roughly 92% seen once.

The rearrangement links TRBV29-1 to TRBJ2-3; D is possibly TRBD1 (5 bases). Sequencing was performed on CD4+ T cells from PBMCs. This clonotype was sampled from a human donor in good health. The CDR3 bases are TGCAGCCCGCGGACATACTCCGCAGATACGCAGTATTTT. Protein sequence: CSPRTYSADTQYF.